These 22 T cell receptor beta chains originate from one sample sequenced in a study of beta chain features in type 1 diabetes. The isolated RNA, all of it, was reverse transcribed, so expressed TCRB transcripts were what got sequenced. Here immunoSEQ multiplex PCR was the method, and the copy in TCRdb shows in-frame clones only, minus some. Altogether under 950,000 clones are present, 17% being singletons, with the ten largest covering roughly 0.025%. Input material: naive CD4+ T cells from blood. The origin of the receptors is a woman between 18 and 30 years old in good health.

This clone showed up just a few times. The CDR3 reads CASSLLGLAAKETQYF. The CDR3 DNA is TGTGCCAGCAGCTTACTGGGACTAGCGGCAAAAGAGACCCAGTACTTC. The gene calls are TRBV7-2 and TRBJ2-5; TRBD2 matches 11 bases. The germline V gene has CDR1 SGHTA and CDR2 FQGNSA. After removal of 2 bases from V and 3 bases from J, the junction contained 5 bases not matched to a gene. The CDR3 is 16 residues long.

This clone was seen a few times. The chain recombines TRBV6-1 with TRBJ2-4; tentatively, D is TRBD1 (5 bases). This CDR3 spans 14 amino acids. The germline gives CDR1 MNHNS, CDR2 SASEGT. V lost 1 base and J 9 bases, leaving 13 bases between the germline ends. The CDR3 sequence: CASSEGTRHRIQYF. The CDR3 DNA follows: TGTGCCAGCAGTGAAGGGACAAGGCATCGCATTCAGTACTTC.

This chain joins TRBV9 and TRBJ2-7; D perhaps matches TRBD2 (6 bases). Per germline, CDR1 SGDLS and CDR2 YYNGEE. Trimming cost V 4 bases and J 0 bases, with 14 bases left between them. The CDR3 covers 15 residues. CDR3 in amino acids: CASSPSGGSSYEQYF. In DNA, the CDR3 is TGTGCCAGCAGCCCGTCTGGGGGGAGCTCCTACGAGCAGTACTTC. The entire variable domain, with the rest obtained from reference TRBV9 and TRBJ2-7, is as follows: DSGVTQTPKHLITATGQRVTLRCSPRSGDLSVYWYQQSLDQGLQFLIQYYNGEERAKGNILERFSAQQFPDLHSELNLSSLELGDSALYFCASSPSGGSSYEQYFGPGTRLTVT.

The chain combines TRBV6-5 with TRBJ2-3, with D possibly being TRBD1 or TRBD2 (5 bases each). The CDR3 contains 13 residues. Trimming shortened V by 5 bases and J by 6 bases, and 12 bases separated the two germline ends. Per germline, CDR1 MNHEY and CDR2 SVGAGI. The CDR3 spells CASSDRDRDTQYF. DNA of the CDR3: TGTGCCAGCAGTGACCGGGACCGGGATACGCAGTATTTT.

The table lists this clone with many counts. Different DNA sequences within this sample yield the same CDR3. The chain is built from TRBV7-9 and TRBJ1-1; D call uncertain. Germline CDR1 reads SEHNR; CDR2 reads FQNEAQ (reference sequence). CDR3 length: 11 residues. The germline V and J ends were trimmed by 3 bases and 4 bases, with 3 bases remaining between them. The CDR3 spells CASSLSTEAFF. Written as DNA, the CDR3 is TGTGCCAGCAGCTTGAGCACTGAAGCTTTCTTT.

The chain recombines TRBV7-2 with TRBJ2-7, with 9 bases lining up with TRBD2. The trim removed 3 bases at V and 2 bases at J, leaving 5 bases unmatched. CDR3 length: 15 residues. The germline gives CDR1 SGHTA, CDR2 FQGNSA. The CDR3, as DNA: TGTGCCAGCAGCTTTAGCGGGAGAGGGGCCTACGAGCAGTACTTC. Its protein product is CASSFSGRGAYEQYF.

This chain joins TRBV4-2 and TRBJ2-6; D could derive from TRBD1 or TRBD2 (5 bases each). This CDR3 is built from 17 residues. V shed 5 bases and J shed 0 bases, with 14 bases lying between them. Germline V lookup: CDR1 LGHNA, CDR2 YNFKEQ. CDR3 residues: CASSRRDGRSGANVLTF. CDR3 in DNA: TGTGCCAGCAGCAGACGGGACGGACGCTCTGGGGCCAACGTCCTGACTTTC.

The chain recombines TRBV18 with TRBJ2-3; D may correspond to TRBD1 or TRBD2 (5 bases each). There are 15 residues in the CDR3. Germline V gives CDR1 KGHSH, CDR2 LQKENI. V dropped 3 bases and J dropped 2 bases, with 12 bases sitting between them. For the CDR3, the DNA is TGTGCCAGCTCACCCTGGGACGGGTACACAGATACGCAGTATTTT. Encoded protein: CASSPWDGYTDTQYF.

In this sample, this clone turned up a few times. The chain carries TRBV28 and TRBJ1-2; D not certain. V gave up 2 bases and J gave up 0 bases, with 10 bases separating them. This CDR3 comprises 15 residues. Germline CDR1 reads MDHEN; CDR2 reads SYDVKM. CDR3 DNA: TGTGCCAGCAGTTTAAGTGTAGGATCTAACTATGGCTACACCTTC. This codes for CASSLSVGSNYGYTF.

This clone was seen only once. The chain is built from TRBV15 and TRBJ1-5; D possibly corresponds to TRBD1 (5 bases). The CDR3 length is 14 residues. Trimming pared 3 bases from V and 5 bases from J, leaving 11 bases between. Germline V lookup: CDR1 LNHNV, CDR2 YYDKDF (reference sequence). DNA of the CDR3: TGTGCCACCAGCAGGAGGGGTTACGATCAGCCCCAGCATTTT. This translates into CATSRRGYDQPQHF. The full variable domain, its missing parts supplied by reference TRBV15 and TRBJ1-5, is DAMVIQNPRYQVTQFGKPVTLSCSQTLNHNVMYWYQQKSSQAPKLLFHYYDKDFNNEADTPDNFQSRRPNTSFCFLDIRSPGLGDTAMYLCATSRRGYDQPQHFGDGTRLSIL.

In this sample, this clone turned up a few times. The chain couples TRBV6-6 to TRBJ2-4; D not resolved. The CDR3 spans 12 residues. The germline V gene has CDR1 MNHNY and CDR2 SVGAGI (reference sequence). V was shortened by 5 bases and J by 3 bases, with 5 bases between the two germline ends. The CDR3 DNA sequence: TGTGCCAGCAGTGTTGACAAAAACATTCAGTACTTC. Amino acids: CASSVDKNIQYF.

The chain employs TRBV11-1 and TRBJ1-2; 7 positions match TRBD1. CDR1 is SGHAT and CDR2 is FQDESV in the germline V gene (reference sequence). The CDR3 has 17 residues. Trimming at V came to 7 bases and at J to 8 bases, leaving 22 bases not matched to a gene. The CDR3 loop is CASTPGQGVRWFRGYTF. CDR3 DNA sequence: TGTGCCAGCACCCCCGGGCAGGGGGTGAGGTGGTTTAGAGGCTACACCTTC.

The V call is TRBV19, the J call TRBJ1-5; no clear D gene. CDR1 and CDR2 (germline): LNHDA, SQIVND (reference sequence). V was clipped by 5 bases and J by 0 bases, with 5 bases between them. CDR3 length: 13 residues. The CDR3, as DNA: TGTGCCAGTAGTCCAAATAGCAATCAGCCCCAGCATTTT. This gives the protein CASSPNSNQPQHF.

This clone was counted at least ten times. This chain links TRBV10-3 with TRBJ2-5; 7 bases are shared with TRBD1. The germline V gene encodes CDR1 ENHRY and CDR2 SYGVKD. The CDR3 is made up of 13 amino acids. Trimming at V came to 11 bases and at J to 4 bases, leaving 10 bases not matched to a gene. CDR3: CAATTGKGETQYF. CDR3 nucleotides: TGTGCCGCCACGACAGGGAAGGGAGAGACCCAGTACTTC.

This clone appeared a few times. This chain uses TRBV6-6 with TRBJ1-5; 7 positions agree with TRBD1. This CDR3 has 13 residues. CDR1 is MNHNY, CDR2 SVGAGI, per germline (reference sequence). The J segment lost 1 base and the V segment lost 6 bases, leaving 0 bases of the junction unmatched. The CDR3 loop is CASRTGSNQPQHF. The CDR3 DNA is TGTGCCAGCAGGACAGGGAGCAATCAGCCCCAGCATTTT.

Details on this clone: The same CDR3 can be traced to other DNA sequences in this sample. The chain combines TRBV5-4 with TRBJ2-5; 7 positions agree with TRBD2. Germline V gene sequence: CDR1 SGHNT, CDR2 YYREEE (reference sequence). V dropped 0 bases and J dropped 4; count of bases not matched to a gene: 3. The CDR3 loop spans 14 amino acids. The CDR3 here is CASSLEGGAETQYF. Written as DNA, the CDR3 is TGTGCCAGCAGCTTGGAGGGAGGGGCAGAGACCCAGTACTTC.

Here the CDR3 reads CASSPQGVGGNTIYF. The CDR3, as DNA: TGTGCCAGCAGTCCCCAGGGTGTCGGTGGAAACACCATATATTTT. The chain carries TRBV27 and TRBJ1-3; TRBD1 is a possible D gene (5 bases). The CDR3 has 15 amino acids. Trimming stripped 5 bases from V and 3 bases from J, with 14 bases between. CDR1 and CDR2 (germline): MNHEY, SMNVEV (reference sequence).

The chain links TRBV19 to TRBJ2-2; D unresolved. V shed 4 bases and J shed 0 bases, with 9 bases lying between them. Germline V gene lookup returns CDR1 LNHDA and CDR2 SQIVND (reference sequence). The CDR3 extends over 15 amino acids. The chain's CDR3 is CASSSRITNTGELFF. CDR3 DNA: TGTGCCAGTAGTAGTAGGATAACGAACACCGGGGAGCTGTTTTTT. Combining the CDR3 with reference TRBV19 and TRBJ2-2 gives the whole variable domain DGGITQSPKYLFRKEGQNVTLSCEQNLNHDAMYWYRQDPGQGLRLIYYSQIVNDFQKGDIAEGYSVSREKKESFPLTVTSAQKNPTAFYLCASSSRITNTGELFFGEGSRLTVL.

This clone was found a few times. This chain joins TRBV5-1 and TRBJ1-2, with D unresolved. This CDR3 region has 15 residues. The germline V gene encodes CDR1 SGHRS and CDR2 YFSETQ. Trimming took off 0 bases at V and 4 bases at J, with 13 bases between the two ends. CDR3 region: CASSLAETPRYGYTF. The CDR3 nucleotides are TGCGCCAGCAGCTTGGCGGAGACCCCCCGCTATGGCTACACCTTC.

This clone was seen more than once but under ten times. V is TRBV27 and J is TRBJ2-3; D gene uncertain. Trimming stripped 3 bases from V and 6 bases from J, with 13 bases between. This CDR3 spans 14 amino acids. The germline CDR1 and CDR2 sequences are MNHEY and SMNVEV (reference sequence). CDR3 region: CASSLSNPRDTQYF. CDR3 sequence (DNA): TGTGCCAGCAGTTTGTCTAACCCGCGTGATACGCAGTATTTT.

The chain uses TRBV4-1 and TRBJ2-3; D unclear. Germline loops: CDR1 MGHRA, CDR2 YSYEKL. The CDR3 contains 13 residues. V was shortened by 0 bases and J by 4 bases, with 5 bases between the two germline ends. Written as DNA, the CDR3 is TGCGCCAGCAGCCAAGATAAGCCAGATACGCAGTATTTT. Its protein is CASSQDKPDTQYF.

This chain connects TRBV7-3 to TRBJ2-5, with 12 positions matching TRBD2. The CDR3 spans 15 residues. Trimming took 5 bases from V and 4 from J; bases not matched to a gene: 5. Germline V lookup: CDR1 SGHTA, CDR2 FQGTGA. CDR3: CASSPSGRARETQYF. The CDR3 DNA reads TGTGCCAGCAGCCCTAGCGGGAGGGCGAGAGAGACCCAGTACTTC.